These T cell receptor beta chains were read from a single sample in a study of T cell repertoires in cytomegalovirus infection. TCRdb re-called the reads with MiXCR, one entry per CDR3 protein. Seen here are tens of thousands of distinct CDR3 sequences, 20% to 30% observed once, and the top ten hold 50%. Their cognate antigens are unknown. The sample in question was CD8+ T cells from cultured PBMCs, obtained from culture after CMV antigen stimulation. The receptors were sampled from a human donor in good health (CMV status not recorded). Some clones in this sample may be carry-over from other donors' samples. Each CDR3 is given with its conserved first and last residue. The D gene is left open where the match is weak. The size entry is marked missing in some rows and otherwise reads once, few, many or a size class.

TRBV27	TRBJ2-1	few	TRBD2	CASSWAGALNEQFF	TGTGCCAGCAGTTGGGCGGGAGCCCTAAATGAGCAGTTCTTC
TRBV6-6	TRBJ2-7	NA	NA	CASDSGTGYEQYF	TGTGCCAGCGACAGTGGCACGGGCTACGAGCAGTACTTC
TRBV2	TRBJ2-3	few	TRBD2	CASDHPGLAGEGTDTQYF	TGTGCCAGCGACCATCCGGGACTAGCGGGAGAGGGAACAGATACGCAGTATTTT
TRBV2	TRBJ2-4	few	TRBD2	CASSPFTSGGPQNIQYF	TGTGCCAGCAGTCCCTTTACTAGCGGGGGGCCCCAAAACATTCAGTACTTC
TRBV27	TRBJ1-5	NA	NA	CASSPGTSSRPQHF	TGTGCCAGCAGCCCCGGAACCTCTTCAAGGCCCCAGCATTTT
TRBV16	TRBJ2-3	NA	NA	CASSQSLVAENTDTQYF	TGTGCCAGCAGCCAATCTTTGGTAGCGGAAAACACAGATACGCAGTATTTT
TRBV15	TRBJ2-7	NA	TRBD1	CATSRNRDSYEQYF	TGTGCCACCAGCAGGAACCGGGACAGCTACGAGCAGTACTTC
TRBV6-2/TRBV6-3	TRBJ1-5	many	NA	CASSSPDKGNQPQHF	TGTGCCAGCAGTTCCCCGGACAAGGGTAATCAGCCCCAGCATTTT
TRBV4-3	TRBJ2-7	few	TRBD2	CASSPSSGSLYEQYF	TGCGCCAGCAGCCCATCCAGCGGGAGTCTCTACGAGCAGTACTTC
TRBV27	TRBJ1-1	few	NA	CASSLGPAANTEAFF	TGTGCCAGCAGTTTGGGTCCGGCAGCGAACACTGAAGCTTTCTTT
TRBV10-2	TRBJ1-2	few	NA	CASSEGSLIAF	TGCGCCAGCAGTGAGGGATCCCTAATCGCCTTC
TRBV4-1	TRBJ1-3	NA	NA	CASSQDSGSGNTIYF	TGCGCCAGCAGCCAAGATTCGGGTTCTGGAAACACCATATATTTT
TRBV6-1	TRBJ1-6	NA	TRBD1	CASSGQDRDTSPLHF	TGTGCCAGCAGTGGACAAGACAGGGATACTTCACCCCTCCACTTT
TRBV7-2	TRBJ1-5	NA	NA	CASSTDSYQPQHF	TGTGCCAGCAGCACCGACAGCTATCAGCCCCAGCATTTT